The rows below give T cell receptor beta chains drawn from one sample of a study of CD8 T cells in Susac syndrome. TCRdb independently ran MiXCR on the immunoSEQ multiplex PCR reads; one entry per CDR3 protein. The sample contains 210,000 or so distinct CDR3 sequences, 92% of which appear only once. Source material: CD8+ T cells from PBMCs. These receptors were taken from a human donor with multiple sclerosis. Each CDR3 is given with its conserved first and last residue. D genes are given only for firm matches. Not every row has a clone size; where given, it reads once, few, many or a size class.

size	D	J	V	CDR3	DNA
few	.	TRBJ2-7	TRBV6-5	CASSSSIPLRVDYEQYF	TGTGCCAGCAGTTCGTCTATTCCCCTTCGGGTGGACTACGAGCAGTACTTC
.	TRBD1	TRBJ2-2	TRBV19	CASSMGTGDTGELFF	TGTGCCAGTAGTATGGGGACAGGGGACACCGGGGAGCTGTTTTTT
.	.	TRBJ2-5	TRBV29-1	CSVEPDTETQYF	TGCAGCGTGGAGCCGGACACCGAGACCCAGTACTTC
few	.	TRBJ2-2	TRBV5-6	CASSPGAYTGELFF	TGTGCCAGCAGCCCGGGGGCGTACACCGGGGAGCTGTTTTTT
.	.	TRBJ2-1	TRBV13	CASSRGRGSYNEQFF	TGTGCCAGCAGCCGGGGCCGGGGCTCCTACAATGAGCAGTTCTTC
once	.	TRBJ2-7	TRBV6-6	CASRAGLTYEQYF	TGTGCCAGCAGAGCCGGGTTGACCTACGAGCAGTACTTC
.	TRBD2	TRBJ2-1	TRBV5-1	CASSWGLAGSSYNEQFF	TGCGCCAGCAGCTGGGGACTAGCGGGTTCCTCCTACAATGAGCAGTTCTTC
.	TRBD1	TRBJ2-3	TRBV12-3/TRBV12-4	CASSHPRGQEDTDTQYF	TGTGCCAGCAGTCACCCCCGGGGACAGGAGGACACAGATACGCAGTATTTT
.	TRBD2	TRBJ2-7	TRBV15	CATSRDVGAGSYEQYF	TGTGCCACCAGCAGAGATGTTGGAGCGGGGTCCTACGAGCAGTACTTC
.	.	TRBJ2-3	TRBV21-1	CASSIHTDTQYF	TGTGCCAGCAGCATCCACACAGATACGCAGTATTTT
.	TRBD2	TRBJ2-1	TRBV4-1	CASSQFSGSYNEQFF	TGCGCCAGCAGCCAGTTTAGCGGGTCCTACAATGAGCAGTTCTTC
.	TRBD1	TRBJ1-1	TRBV29-1	CSVWTGERTEAFF	TGCAGCGTTTGGACAGGGGAAAGAACTGAAGCTTTCTTT
few	.	TRBJ2-7	TRBV9	CASSVGLARDEQYF	TGTGCCAGCAGCGTAGGGCTAGCTAGGGACGAGCAGTACTTC
.	.	TRBJ2-7	TRBV24-1	CATSASWDPYEQYF	TGTGCCACCAGTGCCTCTTGGGACCCGTACGAGCAGTACTTC
.	.	TRBJ2-7	TRBV2	CASSEVDEQYF	TGTGCCAGCAGTGAGGTGGACGAGCAGTACTTC
.	.	TRBJ1-2	TRBV30	CAWRPVGDGYTF	TGTGCCTGGAGGCCTGTCGGGGACGGCTACACCTTC
.	.	TRBJ2-3	TRBV7-6	CASSLAPGADTQYF	TGTGCCAGCAGCTTAGCCCCCGGGGCAGATACGCAGTATTTT
.	.	TRBJ2-2	TRBV6-4	CASSDHIAGELFF	TGTGCCAGCAGCGACCATATCGCCGGGGAGCTGTTTTTT
.	.	TRBJ2-5	TRBV27	CASSLLGPAGTQYF	TGTGCCAGCAGTTTACTCGGCCCAGCCGGGACCCAGTACTTC
.	.	TRBJ2-3	TRBV30	CAWSGTAQQRITDTQYF	TGTGCCTGGAGTGGGACAGCCCAGCAGCGGATCACAGATACGCAGTATTTT
.	TRBD1	TRBJ2-7	TRBV6-1	CASSDDRAYEQYF	TGTGCCAGCAGTGACGACAGGGCCTACGAGCAGTACTTC
.	.	TRBJ2-3	TRBV2	CASSEFRTDTQYF	TGTGCCAGCAGTGAGTTCCGCACAGATACGCAGTATTTT
.	TRBD1	TRBJ2-5	TRBV13	CASSSMIRDREVETQYF	TGTGCCAGCAGCTCAATGATTAGGGACAGGGAGGTTGAGACCCAGTACTTC
.	TRBD2	TRBJ2-1	TRBV9	CASSLRSGGGGPGDEQFF	TGTGCCAGCAGCCTCCGTAGCGGGGGAGGTGGACCGGGGGATGAGCAGTTCTTC
.	.	TRBJ1-5	TRBV19	CASSSPTAQPQHF	TGTGCCAGTAGTAGCCCGACAGCACAGCCCCAGCATTTT
.	.	TRBJ2-1	TRBV15	CATSRSGMMNEQFF	TGTGCCACCAGCAGATCAGGGATGATGAATGAGCAGTTCTTC
.	TRBD2	TRBJ2-7	TRBV12-5	CASGLDRGGRDHYEQYF	TGTGCTAGTGGTTTGGACCGTGGCGGGAGGGATCACTACGAGCAGTACTTC
.	TRBD2	TRBJ2-3	TRBV5-6	CASKGVAGGTDTQYF	TGTGCCAGCAAGGGGGTAGCGGGAGGGACGGATACGCAGTATTTT